This TCR beta chain was captured by sequencing in a study of beta chain features in type 1 diabetes (dated by TCRdb to the late 2010s). With regard to the full study: Mean age, gender distribution, total cell number and subset yield did not differ between patients and healthy donors. A total of some 100,000,000 sorted cells were examined across all samples, and a strong correlation was observed between cell number per subset and RNA yield. The study compared the TCRB repertoires of sorted circulating CD4+ T cell subsets in recently diagnosed type 1 diabetes patients with those in matched healthy donors. Whereas all 30 or so donors provided naive and central memory subsets, regulatory and stem cell-like memory subsets were isolated from just 8 patients and roughly 8 healthy donors. Beyond this particular receptor, the publication reports: Because small numbers of individuals were included in the HLA sub-analyses, any influence of HLA type on TCRB rearrangement was left unresolved. Shorter templates might be favored by PCR, yet because patient and control samples were amplified and corrected together, any such skew would affect both groups equally. At VDJ recombination sites, type 1 diabetes patients had fewer insertions and more deleted nucleotides, which implies abnormalities in thymic rearrangement. Because cDNA rather than genomic DNA was sequenced, highly expressing activated cells could have been over-represented, although no difference in activation and CD3 levels was found between groups. The naive, central memory and regulatory TCRB repertoires appeared to resemble one another more closely among patients than among healthy donors. A moderate but significant shortening of TCRB CDR3 length was observed in type 1 diabetes patients in all four CD4+ subsets.

Details on this clone: Its binding antigen is unknown. The record has no base qualities; no much larger clone is one base away.

The V end gives up 4 bases and the J end 2 bases, leaving 1 base in the junction not matched to a gene. The germline V gene gives CDR1 as SNHLY and CDR2 as FYNNEI. The CDR3 runs 13 amino acids, cysteine and phenylalanine included. The entry retains the CDR3 DNA only, 39 bases that are in frame from base 1. Each donor gave one peripheral blood draw, averaging about 100 mL, which was collected into heparinised tubes. A BD FACSAria II and a panel including CD45RO, CCR7, CD25, CD127, CD95 and CD27 were used to sort naive, central memory, regulatory and stem cell-like memory CD4+ T cells. Every sorted population had a purity above 98%. PBMCs were isolated right away by Lymphoprep density gradient centrifugation and were stained directly, without culture. To minimize batch effects, samples were stained and sorted in pairs, one healthy donor with one patient per experiment. All of the isolated RNA was reverse transcribed with the High Capacity cDNA Reverse Transcription Kit, so expressed TCRB transcripts were sequenced. Deep immunoSEQ sequencing was applied to naive, central memory and regulatory T cell samples, giving an average of about 3.4 million total reads per sample. After sorted cells were lysed in RLT buffer, RNA was extracted with DNase-treated RNeasy Micro or Mini kits, with the choice depending on cell number. Each cell subset was processed separately to prevent cross-contamination, with patient and healthy donor samples processed together. The immunoSEQ multiplex PCR was used to amplify TCRB sequences from cDNA, yielding 87-bp fragments that span the CDR3 region. Sequencing of the amplicons was done on the Illumina HiSeq platform. As for the original processing: PCR bias was computationally corrected using synthetic template baselines, reads within Hamming distance 2 were collapsed, and singletons that could not be merged were discarded. By aligning reads against IMGT, V, D and J genes, CDR3 length, and insertions or deletions at six rearrangement sites were assigned. Within each subset, clonotype counts were normalized to sorted cell number, and only after that were true diversity and Gini coefficients computed with the tcR R package. Repertoire sharing was quantified using the overlap coefficient calculated on TCRB nucleotide sequences. What TCRdb holds here is the immuneACCESS table cut down to in-frame rearrangements. Part of the clones is not present; checked against another copy, under half of the missing clones reflect an unresolved V gene, and the others are unexplained. V and J calls and clone size are copied from that table; D and trimming were computed from the DNA. A total of 300,000 to 350,000 clones appear in this sample, 6.5% to 10% of them only once. The biggest ten clones account for less than 0.45% of the sample.

The specimen was central memory CD4+ T cells from blood. Recombination connected TRBV2 to TRBJ2-7; the central 8 bases match TRBD1. The clonotype originates from a woman between 18 and 29 years old in good health. The CDR3: CASSGDRTYEQYF. The bases read TGTGCCAGCAGTGGGGACAGGACCTACGAGCAGTACTTC. This CDR3, with the reference TRBV2 and TRBJ2-7 proteins standing in past its ends, gives the full variable domain EPEVTQTPSHQVTQMGQEVILRCVPISNHLYFYWYRQILGQKVEFLVSFYNNEISEKSEIFDDQFSVERPDGSNFTLKIRSTKLEDSAMYFCASSGDRTYEQYFGPGTRLTVT.